A selection of T cell receptor beta chains follows, all from one sample in a study of shared clonotypes between healthy human individuals. TCRdb's table, derived via immunoSEQ multiplex PCR, lists solely in-frame clones and lacks some. The sample has around 1.9 million clones; 85% to 95% are singletons. The specimen sequenced was naive CD8+ T cells from PBMCs. All receptors come from a man aged 18 to 30 in good health. Some clones in this sample may be carry-over from other donors' samples. Both conserved end residues are part of each CDR3. Fields, in order: clone size, D gene, V gene, J gene, CDR3 protein, CDR3 DNA. D genes are given only for firm matches. Only some rows state a clone size, as once, few, many or a class for expanded clones.

size: NA
D: NA
V: TRBV28
J: TRBJ2-3
CDR3: CASSFGRTDTQYF
DNA: TGTGCCAGCAGTTTCGGCCGCACAGATACGCAGTATTTT

size: NA
D: TRBD2
V: TRBV11-2
J: TRBJ2-1
CDR3: CASSLGLWGLVSLNEQFF
DNA: TGTGCCAGCAGCTTAGGTTTATGGGGACTAGTGTCCCTCAATGAGCAGTTCTTC

size: NA
D: TRBD1
V: TRBV7-8
J: TRBJ2-7
CDR3: CASSSGGLTSSYEQYF
DNA: TGTGCCAGCAGCTCAGGGGGCTTGACTAGCTCCTACGAGCAGTACTTC

size: NA
D: TRBD2
V: TRBV29-1
J: TRBJ2-3
CDR3: CSVVGLAGVEATDTQYF
DNA: TGCAGCGTCGTCGGGCTAGCGGGAGTGGAAGCGACAGATACGCAGTATTTT

size: NA
D: NA
V: TRBV27
J: TRBJ1-1
CDR3: CASSRTANTEAFF
DNA: TGTGCCAGCAGCCGGACAGCCAACACTGAAGCTTTCTTT

size: NA
D: TRBD2
V: TRBV7-8
J: TRBJ2-1
CDR3: CASSLVTSGRVDGYNEQFF
DNA: TGTGCCAGCAGCTTAGTTACTAGCGGGAGGGTTGACGGGTACAATGAGCAGTTCTTC

size: NA
D: NA
V: TRBV4-2
J: TRBJ1-5
CDR3: CASSQVLGSDQPQHF
DNA: TGTGCCAGCAGCCAAGTCCTGGGTTCGGATCAGCCCCAGCATTTT

size: NA
D: TRBD2
V: TRBV27
J: TRBJ2-7
CDR3: CASSRKLQTSGRPYEQYF
DNA: TGTGCCAGCAGCCGAAAACTCCAAACTAGCGGGAGACCCTACGAGCAGTACTTC

size: NA
D: NA
V: TRBV18
J: TRBJ2-3
CDR3: CASSPPTISGFTDTQYF
DNA: TGTGCCAGCTCACCACCTACAATCTCTGGTTTCACAGATACGCAGTATTTT

size: NA
D: TRBD1
V: TRBV9
J: TRBJ2-4
CDR3: CASSPWVGTGAKNIQYF
DNA: TGTGCCAGCAGCCCCTGGGTGGGGACAGGGGCCAAAAACATTCAGTACTTC

size: NA
D: TRBD1
V: TRBV7-9
J: TRBJ1-5
CDR3: CASSLSADRGGRSNQPQHF
DNA: TGTGCCAGCAGCTTATCAGCGGACAGGGGTGGTAGGAGCAATCAGCCCCAGCATTTT

size: NA
D: TRBD2
V: TRBV27
J: TRBJ2-3
CDR3: CASSSIAGASPSDTQYF
DNA: TGTGCCAGCAGTTCCATAGCGGGAGCCTCCCCATCAGATACGCAGTATTTT

size: NA
D: TRBD1
V: TRBV5-6
J: TRBJ2-7
CDR3: CASSVFRDRHYEQYF
DNA: TGTGCCAGCAGCGTCTTCCGGGACAGACACTACGAGCAGTACTTC

size: NA
D: NA
V: TRBV5-1
J: TRBJ1-4
CDR3: CASSPAGEKLFF
DNA: TGCGCCAGCAGCCCCGCTGGGGAAAAACTGTTTTTT

size: NA
D: NA
V: TRBV5-1
J: TRBJ2-7
CDR3: CASSLPVGILGTHLDEQYF
DNA: TGCGCCAGCAGCTTGCCCGTCGGGATCTTAGGGACACACCTCGACGAGCAGTACTTC

size: NA
D: TRBD2
V: TRBV10-3
J: TRBJ2-7
CDR3: CAISESAGRYAEQYF
DNA: TGTGCCATCAGTGAGTCGGCCGGGAGGTACGCCGAGCAGTACTTC

size: NA
D: TRBD2
V: TRBV7-3
J: TRBJ2-1
CDR3: CASSVGTSASYNEQFF
DNA: TGTGCCAGCAGCGTGGGGACTAGCGCTTCATACAATGAGCAGTTCTTC

size: NA
D: NA
V: TRBV14
J: TRBJ2-3
CDR3: CASSQEAGTDTQYF
DNA: TGTGCCAGCAGCCAAGAGGCGGGGACAGATACGCAGTATTTT

size: NA
D: NA
V: TRBV19
J: TRBJ2-1
CDR3: CASSDVVLGGTESYNEQFF
DNA: TGTGCCAGTAGTGACGTGGTCCTAGGCGGGACAGAGTCCTACAATGAGCAGTTCTTC

size: once
D: NA
V: TRBV6-5
J: TRBJ2-1
CDR3: CASSYGGPYNEQFF
DNA: TGTGCCAGCAGTTACGGGGGGCCCTACAATGAGCAGTTCTTC

size: NA
D: TRBD2
V: TRBV19
J: TRBJ2-7
CDR3: CASSAGGYEQYF
DNA: TGTGCCAGTAGTGCCGGGGGGTACGAGCAGTACTTC

size: NA
D: TRBD2
V: TRBV25-1
J: TRBJ2-7
CDR3: CASSDGLTDLAEEQYF
DNA: TGTGCCAGCAGTGACGGTTTGACGGACCTAGCGGAAGAGCAGTACTTC

size: NA
D: NA
V: TRBV6-1
J: TRBJ1-2
CDR3: CASSEVRGAGGDYGYTF
DNA: TGTGCCAGCAGTGAAGTTCGGGGGGCGGGTGGCGACTATGGCTACACCTTC

size: NA
D: TRBD2
V: TRBV6-5
J: TRBJ2-1
CDR3: CASSYSSGAHEQFF
DNA: TGTGCCAGCAGTTACTCGAGCGGGGCCCATGAGCAGTTCTTC

size: NA
D: NA
V: TRBV25-1
J: TRBJ1-2
CDR3: CASSEYPGDGYTF
DNA: TGTGCCAGCAGTGAATATCCCGGAGATGGCTACACCTTC